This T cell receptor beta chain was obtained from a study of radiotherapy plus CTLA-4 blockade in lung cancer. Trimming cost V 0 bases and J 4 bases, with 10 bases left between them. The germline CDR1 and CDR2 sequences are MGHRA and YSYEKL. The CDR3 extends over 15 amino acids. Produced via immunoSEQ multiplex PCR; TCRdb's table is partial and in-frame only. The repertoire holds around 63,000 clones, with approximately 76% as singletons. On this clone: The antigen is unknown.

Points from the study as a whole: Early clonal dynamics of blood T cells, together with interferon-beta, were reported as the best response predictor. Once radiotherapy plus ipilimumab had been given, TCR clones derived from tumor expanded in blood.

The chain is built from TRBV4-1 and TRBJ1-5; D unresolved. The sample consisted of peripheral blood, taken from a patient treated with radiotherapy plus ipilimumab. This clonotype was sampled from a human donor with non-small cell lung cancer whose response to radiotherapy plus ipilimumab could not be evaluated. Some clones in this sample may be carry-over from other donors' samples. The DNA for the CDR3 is TGCGCCAGCAGCCAAGAACAGTCCCCTAATCAGCCCCAGCATTTT. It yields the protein CASSQEQSPNQPQHF.